This TCR beta chain emerged from a study of blood T cell repertoires in COVID-19. Whole-study context: Sites in the United States, Italy and Spain provided acute and convalescent COVID-19 samples. PBMCs, B-cell-depleted T cells, or T cells were the source of the cDNA or gDNA that made up the material.

The CDR3 loop spans 13 amino acids. Trimming took off 4 bases at V and 8 bases at J, with 14 bases between the two ends. CDR1 and CDR2 from the germline V gene are SGHVS and FQNEAQ. In the authors' methods: Estimated nucleated cell counts came from reference gene primer amplification. The table came from immunoSEQ multiplex PCR; TCRdb's copy has only in-frame clones and leaves some out. V, J and clone size derive from that table, while D and trimming were established from the DNA sequence. The data show about 180,000 clones, 90% seen once. This receptor was taken from a man aged 45-65 years with acute or convalescent COVID-19. Sequenced: peripheral blood. J is TRBJ1-2 and V is TRBV7-8, with D uncertain. DNA for the CDR3: TGTGCCAGCAGCTACGAGGTCTTCTCCGGCTACACCTTC. This codes for CASSYEVFSGYTF.